The entry that follows covers one T cell receptor (beta chain) sequence. Its cognate antigen is unknown. Other DNA sequences in the same sample also yield this CDR3. The CDR3 covers 13 residues. Trimming left V 2 bases short and J 2 bases short, with 3 bases between. CDR1 is PRHDT, CDR2 FYEKMQ, per germline (reference sequence). Naive CD8 cells lacked CD45RO, underwent positive selection for CCR7 and left out terminally differentiated effector memory CD45RA+ cells. These data are taken from a study of shared clonotypes between healthy human individuals. Across the study: The donor pool was made up of a couple of women and three men aged 18 to 49. A donor's plate count was three for CD4 naive and three for CD4 memory; CD8 naive had two and CD8 memory one. The study, taken as a whole, reports: Generally, naive subsets came out with larger estimated richness than memory subsets.

An assay was performed, and its level was deep. Using immunoSEQ multiplex PCR, the repertoire was profiled, and TCRdb retains in-frame clones only, with some absent. Of about 650,000 clones listed, around 95% are singletons. What was sequenced was naive CD8+ T cells sorted from blood. This receptor was obtained from a woman aged 30 to 39 in good health. The chain has TRBV13 and TRBJ2-2; D remains unclear. For the CDR3, the DNA is TGTGCCAGCAGCTTAACAAACACCGGGGAGCTGTTTTTT. This encodes CASSLTNTGELFF.